These 18 T cell receptor beta chains originate from one sample sequenced in a study of cytomegalovirus exposure and HLA in healthy donors. TCRdb keeps only in-frame clones here, not all; method: immunoSEQ multiplex PCR. Here the sample spans 71,000 or so clones, 85% to 95% being singletons. Source material: PBMCs. These receptors all stem from a man in his late teens or twenties in good health and CMV-seropositive.

This rearrangement joins TRBV18 to TRBJ2-5, with 9 bases aligning to TRBD1. This CDR3 contains 14 residues. The V gene's germline CDR1 is KGHSH and CDR2 LQKENI. V shed 7 bases and J 4 bases; nucleotides not matched to a gene: 7. CDR3 region: CASLTTGGRETQYF. CDR3 sequence (DNA): TGTGCCAGCTTAACCACAGGGGGCCGAGAGACCCAGTACTTC.

The gene calls are TRBV13 and TRBJ2-5, with TRBD2 matching over 10 bases. CDR3 length: 18 residues. The V gene's germline CDR1 is PRHDT and CDR2 FYEKMQ (reference sequence). The J segment lost 1 base and the V segment lost 5 bases, leaving 13 bases of the junction unmatched. The CDR3 nucleotides read TGTGCCAGCAGCCAGGGGACTAGCGCGGTCGCTCCCCAAGAGACCCAGTACTTC. It is translated as CASSQGTSAVAPQETQYF. Complete variable domain (other parts from reference TRBV13 and TRBJ2-5): AAGVIQSPRHLIKEKRETATLKCYPIPRHDTVYWYQQGPGQDPQFLISFYEKMQSDKGSIPDRFSAQQFSDYHSELNMSSLELGDSALYFCASSQGTSAVAPQETQYFGPGTRLLVL.

CDR3 in DNA: TGTGCCAGCAGTGCGCAACAGGGGAGAGAGACTGAAGCTTTCTTT. Translation gives CASSAQQGRETEAFF. V usage is TRBV6-5 and J usage is TRBJ1-1, with 7 bases matching TRBD1. This CDR3 has 15 residues. The germline V gene has CDR1 MNHEY and CDR2 SVGAGI. Unmatched junction bases numbered 11, after V lost 5 bases and J lost 5 bases.

The chain combines TRBV7-9 with TRBJ1-1; D is unclear. The CDR3 has 14 amino acids. From germline, CDR1 is SEHNR and CDR2 FQNEAQ (reference sequence). V lost 4 bases to trimming and J lost 1 base, with 10 bases between them. The CDR3 region is CASSYTTRNTEAFF. DNA of the CDR3: TGTGCCAGCAGCTACACGACACGGAACACTGAAGCTTTCTTT.

V usage is TRBV13 and J usage is TRBJ1-4, with D perhaps TRBD1 (5 bases). This CDR3 is 14 amino acids long. Trimming removed 5 bases from V and 7 bases from J, with 14 bases in between. The germline V gene encodes CDR1 PRHDT and CDR2 FYEKMQ (reference sequence). The DNA for the CDR3 is TGTGCCAGCAGCCAGGACACCGGGGGTGAAAAACTGTTTTTT. Residues: CASSQDTGGEKLFF.

The chain joins TRBV7-8 to TRBJ1-3, with a possible D match to TRBD1 (5 bases). This CDR3 region has 14 residues. The V end lost 1 base, the J end lost 4 bases, and 8 bases lay between the germline ends. Germline CDR1 reads SGHVS; CDR2 reads FQNEAQ. CDR3 bases: TGTGCCAGCAGCTTAGGCTGGGGCGGAAACACCATATATTTT. Translated: CASSLGWGGNTIYF.

The chain joins TRBV6-4 to TRBJ2-1; 12 bases map to TRBD1. Germline V CDR1 and CDR2: MRHNA, SNTAGT. CDR3 length: 16 amino acids. V shed 3 bases and J 6 bases; nucleotides not matched to a gene: 6. The CDR3 is CASSDAGQGAPNEQFF. CDR3 DNA: TGTGCCAGCAGTGATGCGGGACAGGGGGCGCCCAATGAGCAGTTCTTC.

J is TRBJ1-1 and V is TRBV5-6; weak D call: TRBD1 (6 bases). The germline V gene has CDR1 SGHDT and CDR2 YYEEEE. The V gene lost 4 bases and the J gene lost 3 bases, with 13 bases spanning the gap. The CDR3 is 14 amino acids. CDR3 in amino acids: CASSATGYHTEAFF. CDR3 sequence (DNA): TGTGCCAGCAGCGCAACAGGGTACCACACTGAAGCTTTCTTT.

J is TRBJ1-1 and V is TRBV5-1; D gene uncertain. Germline CDR1 SGHRS, CDR2 YFSETQ. The CDR3 length is 14 residues. The germline V and J ends were trimmed by 4 bases and 0 bases, with 10 bases remaining between them. The CDR3 spells CASSRGGLNTEAFF. The DNA for the CDR3 is TGCGCCAGCAGCCGGGGAGGATTGAACACTGAAGCTTTCTTT.

This sequence joins TRBV7-9 and TRBJ2-7; perhaps TRBD2 as D (6 bases). The CDR3 is 16 amino acids. The germline V gene has CDR1 SEHNR and CDR2 FQNEAQ (reference sequence). Trimming shortened V by 5 bases and J by 3 bases, and 20 bases separated the two germline ends. CDR3 coding DNA: TGTGCCAGCAGCCCTCGGAGGGCCAGTCCGTACTACGAGCAGTACTTC. This codes for CASSPRRASPYYEQYF.

The chain uses TRBV11-3 and TRBJ2-1; TRBD2 matches at 8 bases. Unmatched junction bases numbered 9, after V lost 1 base and J lost 7 bases. Germline CDR1 SGHNT, CDR2 YENEEA. The CDR3 extends over 16 amino acids. The chain's CDR3 is CASSLGGTSHGNEQFF. The CDR3 DNA reads TGTGCCAGCAGCTTAGGAGGGACTAGTCATGGAAATGAGCAGTTCTTC.

This rearrangement joins TRBV2 to TRBJ2-2; no definite D call. The germline V gene encodes CDR1 SNHLY and CDR2 FYNNEI. The CDR3 totals 12 residues. The V and J ends lost 5 bases and 3 bases respectively, with 4 bases between them. CDR3 region: CASSTDTGELFF. The CDR3 DNA follows: TGTGCCAGCAGTACTGACACCGGGGAGCTGTTTTTT.

The chain couples TRBV27 to TRBJ2-3; D perhaps matches TRBD2 (6 bases). With 5 bases removed from V and 7 bases from J, the gap between germline ends came to 19 bases. CDR1 MNHEY and CDR2 SMNVEV come from the germline V gene (reference sequence). The CDR3 is made up of 15 amino acids. As DNA, the CDR3 is TGTGCCAGCAGTCCAATAAAATCCCGGGACTATACGCAGTATTTT. Residues: CASSPIKSRDYTQYF.

The V gene is TRBV12-2, the J gene TRBJ2-2; the table gives TRBD1 as D, unverified against the DNA. TRBV12-2 is given as a pseudogene. This CDR3 contains 16 residues. CDR3 in amino acids: CASRLAVTGATGELFF. The CDR3 DNA follows: TGTGCAAGTCGCTTAGCCGTGACAGGGGCAACCGGGGAGCTGTTTTTT.

This chain uses TRBV27 with TRBJ2-7, with D possibly TRBD2 on 5 matching bases. The ends were cut back, 6 bases at V and 3 bases at J, with 9 bases in the middle. The V gene's germline CDR1 is MNHEY and CDR2 SMNVEV (reference sequence). The CDR3 consists of 12 residues. CDR3 protein: CASRAGIYEQYF. The CDR3 coding sequence is TGTGCCAGCAGGGCCGGGATCTACGAGCAGTACTTC.

The gene calls are TRBV5-1 and TRBJ1-2; D perhaps matches TRBD1 (6 bases). CDR3 length equals 16 residues. Trimming stripped 0 bases from V and 2 bases from J, with 14 bases between. Per the germline V gene, CDR1 is SGHRS and CDR2 is YFSETQ. The CDR3 loop is CASSLERGAPNYGYTF. CDR3 nucleotide sequence: TGCGCCAGCAGCTTGGAGCGGGGGGCGCCGAACTATGGCTACACCTTC. Full variable domain (outside the CDR3, taken from reference TRBV5-1 and TRBJ1-2): KAGVTQTPRYLIKTRGQQVTLSCSPISGHRSVSWYQQTPGQGLQFLFEYFSETQRNKGNFPGRFSGRQFSNSRSEMNVSTLELGDSALYLCASSLERGAPNYGYTFGSGTRLTVV.

This chain uses TRBV6-1 with TRBJ2-7; 8 bases are shared with TRBD2. Unmatched junction bases numbered 7, after V lost 7 bases and J lost 2 bases. Germline CDR1 is MNHNS and CDR2 is SASEGT. CDR3 size: 14 residues. The CDR3: CASKMLAGTYEQYF. CDR3 coding DNA: TGTGCCAGCAAAATGCTAGCGGGTACCTACGAGCAGTACTTC.

The V call is TRBV27, the J call TRBJ1-5, with TRBD1 as a possible D gene (5 bases). This CDR3 contains 13 residues. From germline, CDR1 is MNHEY and CDR2 SMNVEV (reference sequence). V was pared by 6 bases and J by 7 bases, with 13 bases between. This CDR3 is CASRRGSGQPQHF. CDR3 sequence (DNA): TGTGCCAGCAGGCGGGGCTCGGGCCAGCCCCAGCATTTT.